These 14 T cell receptor beta chains came from one sample sequenced in a study of T cell repertoires in cytomegalovirus infection. TCRdb re-analysed the reads in MiXCR, keeping a single row per CDR3 protein. The profile covers 630,000 or so distinct CDR3 sequences, with 20% to 25% appearing a single time and 6.5% to 10% taken by the ten largest. The sequenced material came from CD8+ T cells from PBMCs. All receptors come from a human donor in good health (CMV status not recorded). Some clones in this sample may be carry-over from other donors' samples.

This chain joins TRBV27 and TRBJ2-7; D is undetermined. Trimming stripped 2 bases from V and 2 bases from J, with 10 bases between. Germline lookup yields CDR1 MNHEY and CDR2 SMNVEV (reference sequence). This CDR3 comprises 14 residues. In DNA form, the CDR3 reads TGTGCCAGCAGTTTAATCACTGCAGCCTACGAGCAGTACTTC. Protein product: CASSLITAAYEQYF.

This clonotype has more than one count but fewer than ten. This sequence joins TRBV7-6 and TRBJ2-1, with 7 bases fitting TRBD1. This CDR3 is built from 16 residues. CDR1 SGHVS and CDR2 FNYEAQ come from the germline V gene. V was clipped by 5 bases and J by 0 bases; unmatched bases: 7. The CDR3 DNA is TGTGCCAGCAGCCACAGGGGAACCCGCTCCTACAATGAGCAGTTCTTC. Its protein is CASSHRGTRSYNEQFF.

This clonotype showed up many times. The chain combines TRBV11-2 with TRBJ1-1; D possibly corresponds to TRBD1 (6 bases). The CDR3 contains 16 residues. Germline values: CDR1 SGHAT, CDR2 FQNNGV. Trimming took off 3 bases at V and 1 base at J, with 15 bases between the two ends. The CDR3 sequence is CASSFWVTDRNTEAFF. The CDR3 DNA sequence: TGTGCCAGCAGCTTTTGGGTAACGGACAGGAACACTGAAGCTTTCTTT.

The chain uses TRBV7-9 and TRBJ1-6; D is unresolved. V was pared by 5 bases and J by 8 bases, with 16 bases between. Germline loops: CDR1 SEHNR, CDR2 FQNEAQ (reference sequence). CDR3 length: 15 residues. CDR3 bases: TGTGCCAGCAGCCCTGTTTTGGGGATGGATTCACCCCTCCACTTT. Protein sequence: CASSPVLGMDSPLHF. Drawing the rest from reference TRBV7-9 and TRBJ1-6, the complete variable domain is DTGVSQNPRHKITKRGQNVTFRCDPISEHNRLYWYRQTLGQGPEFLTYFQNEAQLEKSRLLSDRFSAERPKGSFSTLEIQRTEQGDSAMYLCASSPVLGMDSPLHFGNGTRLTVT.

In this sample, this clonotype turned up once. V is TRBV7-9 and J is TRBJ2-1, with D perhaps matching TRBD1 (5 bases). The germline CDR1 and CDR2 sequences are SEHNR and FQNEAQ (reference sequence). The CDR3 sequence is 12 residues long. Between the trimmed V and J ends, which lost 11 bases and 8 bases, there was a span of 16 bases. CDR3 sequence reads: CAWDNGAYEQFF. CDR3 bases: TGTGCCTGGGATAATGGGGCATATGAGCAGTTCTTC.

Only one count was recorded for this clonotype. At one boundary the junction diverges from the germline segment, which might be a read error. V gene TRBV15 combines with J gene TRBJ2-5; the D gene is possibly TRBD2 (6 bases). Germline V gene lookup returns CDR1 LNHNV and CDR2 YYDKDF (reference sequence). This CDR3 has 13 amino acids. In DNA form, the CDR3 reads TGTGCCACCAGCAGAGACTGGAGGGAGCAAGAGGACTTC. Its protein is CATSRDWREQEDF.

The chain uses TRBV7-4 and TRBJ1-5; D is unclear. The J call may not be correct, given that the DNA end is closer to TRBJ2-3. Germline V gene lookup returns CDR1 SGHVT and CDR2 SQSDAQ. The CDR3 length is 12 residues. CDR3 in DNA: TGTGCCAGCAGCCCACCAGGCCAGCCCCAGTATTTT. This gives the protein CASSPPGQPQYF.

There are a few counts of this clonotype. V usage is TRBV4-1 and J usage is TRBJ2-1; 12 bases align to TRBD2. The V gene's germline CDR1 is MGHRA and CDR2 YSYEKL. CDR3 length: 16 residues. After removal of 0 bases from V and 8 bases from J, the junction contained 5 bases not matched to a gene. CDR3 amino acids: CASSQEASGGAYEQFF. The CDR3 DNA sequence: TGCGCCAGCAGCCAAGAGGCTAGCGGGGGGGCCTATGAGCAGTTCTTC.

This clonotype was detected ten times or more. J is TRBJ1-5 and V is TRBV7-8, with D unclear. This CDR3 has 15 amino acids. V lost 6 bases and J lost 0, with 12 bases in between. Germline-derived CDR1 and CDR2 are SGHVS and FQNEAQ. This CDR3 is CASRKTANSNQPQHF. The CDR3 nucleotides read TGTGCCAGCAGAAAAACAGCCAATAGCAATCAGCCCCAGCATTTT.

This clonotype has a handful of counts. The chain joins TRBV14 to TRBJ1-4; D call uncertain. V lost 0 bases and J 7 bases, leaving 9 bases between the germline ends. Germline-derived CDR1 and CDR2 are SGHDN and FVKESK. CDR3 length: 14 residues. CDR3 in DNA: TGTGCCAGCAGCCAAGATCAGTTGGGTGAAAAACTGTTTTTT. It yields the protein CASSQDQLGEKLFF.

This chain links TRBV5-1 with TRBJ1-1; a weak D match, TRBD1 (5 bases). CDR3 size: 15 residues. The germline V gene has CDR1 SGHRS and CDR2 YFSETQ. V lost 0 bases, J lost 4 bases, and 13 bases lay in between. CDR3 DNA: TGCGCCAGCAGCTTGGGGGGACTCAGCCGCACTGAAGCTTTCTTT. Translated: CASSLGGLSRTEAFF.

The genes are TRBV6-6 and TRBJ2-6; 8 nucleotides align to TRBD1. The CDR3 length is 17 residues. Germline CDR1 MNHNY, CDR2 SVGAGI (reference sequence). J was trimmed by 3 bases and V by 9 bases; bases with no gene match: 13. CDR3 bases: TGTGCCAGTATGACCAGGCAGGGGGCGCTTGGGGCCAACGTCCTGACTTTC. This encodes CASMTRQGALGANVLTF.

This clonotype was counted at least ten times. The gene calls are TRBV28 and TRBJ2-1, with a weak D call TRBD1 (6 bases). This CDR3 is 18 amino acids long. V gave up 7 bases and J gave up 0 bases, with 22 bases separating them. Germline CDR1 reads MDHEN; CDR2 reads SYDVKM. This chain's CDR3 is CASTSGTSRKSSYNEQFF. In DNA form, the CDR3 reads TGTGCCAGCACCTCCGGGACATCTCGTAAGAGCTCCTACAATGAGCAGTTCTTC.

CDR3 nucleotides: TGCAGTGCTAGAGATTCTGAGGGATACACAGATACGCAGTATTTT. It encodes CSARDSEGYTDTQYF. The chain links TRBV20-1 to TRBJ2-3, with D possibly TRBD2 on 5 matching bases. This CDR3 has 15 amino acids. Trimming shortened V by 0 bases and J by 2 bases, and 12 bases separated the two germline ends. Per the germline V gene, CDR1 is DFQATT and CDR2 is SNEGSKA (reference sequence).